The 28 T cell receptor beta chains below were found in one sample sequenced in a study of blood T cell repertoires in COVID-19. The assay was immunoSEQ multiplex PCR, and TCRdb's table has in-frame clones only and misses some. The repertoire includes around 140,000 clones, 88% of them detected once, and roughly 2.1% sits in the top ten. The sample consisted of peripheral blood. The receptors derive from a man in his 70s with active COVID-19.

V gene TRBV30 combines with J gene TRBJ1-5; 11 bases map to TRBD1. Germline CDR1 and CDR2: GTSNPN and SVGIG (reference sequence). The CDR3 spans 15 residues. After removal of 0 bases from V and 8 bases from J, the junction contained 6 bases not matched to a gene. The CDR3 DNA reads TGTGCCTGGAGTGTACCTGGGACAGGGGGAAAGCCCCAGCATTTT. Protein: CAWSVPGTGGKPQHF.

This CDR3 is CASSLGQSYNEQFF. Written as DNA, the CDR3 is TGCGCCAGCAGCTTGGGGCAGTCCTACAATGAGCAGTTCTTC. This sequence joins TRBV5-1 and TRBJ2-1; D is ambiguous. V lost 0 bases to trimming and J lost 1 base, with 5 bases between them. This CDR3 is 14 amino acids long. Looked up from germline, CDR1 is SGHRS and CDR2 is YFSETQ.

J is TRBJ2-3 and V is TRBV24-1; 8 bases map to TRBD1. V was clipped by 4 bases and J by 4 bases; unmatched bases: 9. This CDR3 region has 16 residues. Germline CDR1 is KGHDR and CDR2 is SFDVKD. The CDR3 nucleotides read TGTGCCACCAGTGACCGGACAGGGAAGGCCCCAGATACGCAGTATTTT. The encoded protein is CATSDRTGKAPDTQYF.

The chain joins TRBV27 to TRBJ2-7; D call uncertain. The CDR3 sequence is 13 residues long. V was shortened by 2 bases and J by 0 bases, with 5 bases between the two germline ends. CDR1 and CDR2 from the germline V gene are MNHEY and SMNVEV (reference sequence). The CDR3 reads CASSLAGSYEQYF. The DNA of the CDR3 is TGTGCCAGCAGTTTAGCCGGCTCCTACGAGCAGTACTTC.

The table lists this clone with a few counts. CDR3 residues: CASSPGGRWANNEQFF. The CDR3 DNA reads as TGTGCCAGCAGCCCCGGGGGGCGTTGGGCGAACAATGAGCAGTTCTTC. The chain combines TRBV28 with TRBJ2-1; D might be TRBD2 (7 bases). The CDR3 spans 16 residues. Germline values: CDR1 MDHEN, CDR2 SYDVKM. Trimming shortened V by 6 bases and J by 5 bases, and 20 bases separated the two germline ends.

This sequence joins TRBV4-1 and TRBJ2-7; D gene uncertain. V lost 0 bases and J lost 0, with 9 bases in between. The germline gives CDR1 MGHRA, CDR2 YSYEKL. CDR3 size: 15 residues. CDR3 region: CASSQERRSSYEQYF. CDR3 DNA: TGCGCCAGCAGCCAAGAAAGACGGAGCTCCTACGAGCAGTACTTC.

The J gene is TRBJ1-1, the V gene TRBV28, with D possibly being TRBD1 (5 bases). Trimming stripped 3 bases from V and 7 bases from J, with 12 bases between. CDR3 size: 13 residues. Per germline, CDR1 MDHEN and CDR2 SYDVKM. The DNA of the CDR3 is TGTGCCAGCAGTTTGGAACAGGCTTATGAAGCTTTCTTT. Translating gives CASSLEQAYEAFF.

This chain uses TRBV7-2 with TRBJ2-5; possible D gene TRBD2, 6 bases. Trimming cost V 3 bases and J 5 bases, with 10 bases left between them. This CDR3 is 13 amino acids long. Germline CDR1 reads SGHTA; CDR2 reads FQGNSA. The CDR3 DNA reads TGTGCCAGCAGCTTTCCCGGGAGTGAGACCCAGTACTTC. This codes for CASSFPGSETQYF.

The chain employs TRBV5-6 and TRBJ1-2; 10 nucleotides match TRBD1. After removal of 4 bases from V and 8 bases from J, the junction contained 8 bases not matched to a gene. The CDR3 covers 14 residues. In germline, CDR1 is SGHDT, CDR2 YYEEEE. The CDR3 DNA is TGTGCCAGCAGCCCTCCCGGGACAGGGGACGGCTACACCTTC. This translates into CASSPPGTGDGYTF.

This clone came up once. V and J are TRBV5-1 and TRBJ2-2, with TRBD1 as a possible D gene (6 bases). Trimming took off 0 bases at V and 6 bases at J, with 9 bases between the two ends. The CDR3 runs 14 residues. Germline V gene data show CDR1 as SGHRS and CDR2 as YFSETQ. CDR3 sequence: CASSLDSGAGELFF. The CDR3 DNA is TGCGCCAGCAGCTTGGACTCAGGGGCCGGGGAGCTGTTTTTT.

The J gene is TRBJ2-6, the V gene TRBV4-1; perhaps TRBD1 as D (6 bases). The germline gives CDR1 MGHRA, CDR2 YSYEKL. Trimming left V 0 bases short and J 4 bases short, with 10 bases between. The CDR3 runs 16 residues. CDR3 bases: TGCGCCAGCAGCCAAGACGTAGGGACAGGGGCCAACGTCCTGACTTTC. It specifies CASSQDVGTGANVLTF.

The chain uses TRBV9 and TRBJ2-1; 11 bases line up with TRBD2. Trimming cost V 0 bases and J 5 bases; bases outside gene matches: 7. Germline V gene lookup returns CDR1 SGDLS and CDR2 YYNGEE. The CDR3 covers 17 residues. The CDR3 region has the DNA TGTGCCAGCAGCGTAGGGGTTAGCGGGAGGGCAAACAATGAGCAGTTCTTC. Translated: CASSVGVSGRANNEQFF.

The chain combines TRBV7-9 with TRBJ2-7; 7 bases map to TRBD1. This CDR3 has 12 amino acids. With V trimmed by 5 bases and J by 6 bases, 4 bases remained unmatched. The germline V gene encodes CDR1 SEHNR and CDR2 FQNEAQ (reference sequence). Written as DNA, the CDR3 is TGTGCCAGCAGCACGACAGGGCCCGAGCAGTACTTC. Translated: CASSTTGPEQYF. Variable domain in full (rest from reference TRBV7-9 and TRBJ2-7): DTGVSQNPRHKITKRGQNVTFRCDPISEHNRLYWYRQTLGQGPEFLTYFQNEAQLEKSRLLSDRFSAERPKGSFSTLEIQRTEQGDSAMYLCASSTTGPEQYFGPGTRLTVT.

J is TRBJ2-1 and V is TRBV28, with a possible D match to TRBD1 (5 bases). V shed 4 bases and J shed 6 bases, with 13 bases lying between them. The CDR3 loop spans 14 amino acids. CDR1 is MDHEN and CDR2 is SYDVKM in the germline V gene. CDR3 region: CASSSIQGSNEQFF. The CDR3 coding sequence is TGTGCCAGCAGTTCAATCCAGGGTTCCAATGAGCAGTTCTTC.

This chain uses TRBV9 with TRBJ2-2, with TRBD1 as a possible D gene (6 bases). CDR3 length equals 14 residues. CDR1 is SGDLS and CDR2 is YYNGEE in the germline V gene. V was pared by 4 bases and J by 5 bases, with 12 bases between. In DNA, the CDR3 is TGTGCCAGCAGCTCCAACAGGGAGACCGGGGAGCTGTTTTTT. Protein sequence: CASSSNRETGELFF.

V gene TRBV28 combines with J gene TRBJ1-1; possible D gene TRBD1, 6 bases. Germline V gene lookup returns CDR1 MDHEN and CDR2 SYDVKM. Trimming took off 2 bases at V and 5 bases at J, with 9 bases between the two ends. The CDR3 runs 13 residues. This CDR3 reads CASSLGGKTEAFF. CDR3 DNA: TGTGCCAGCAGTTTAGGGGGCAAGACTGAAGCTTTCTTT.

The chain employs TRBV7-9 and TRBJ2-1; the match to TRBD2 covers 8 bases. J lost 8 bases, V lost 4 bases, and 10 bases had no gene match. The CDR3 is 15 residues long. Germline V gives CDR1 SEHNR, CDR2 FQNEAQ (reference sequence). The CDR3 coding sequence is TGTGCCAGCAGCTCTCCGGGACTAGAACCCCATGAGCAGTTCTTC. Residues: CASSSPGLEPHEQFF.

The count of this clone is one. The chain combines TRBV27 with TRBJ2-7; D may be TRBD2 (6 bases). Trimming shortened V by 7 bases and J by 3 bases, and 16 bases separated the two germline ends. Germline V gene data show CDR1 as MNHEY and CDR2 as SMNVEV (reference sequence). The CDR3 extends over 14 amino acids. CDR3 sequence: CASTSAWGGYEQYF. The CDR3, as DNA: TGTGCCAGCACCTCAGCGTGGGGAGGCTACGAGCAGTACTTC.

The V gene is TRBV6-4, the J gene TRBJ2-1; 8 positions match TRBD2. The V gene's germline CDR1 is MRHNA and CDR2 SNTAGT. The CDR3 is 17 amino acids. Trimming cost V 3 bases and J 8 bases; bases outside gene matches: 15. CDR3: CASSETSGREGFYEQFF. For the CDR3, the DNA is TGTGCCAGCAGTGAAACCAGCGGGAGAGAGGGGTTCTATGAGCAGTTCTTC.

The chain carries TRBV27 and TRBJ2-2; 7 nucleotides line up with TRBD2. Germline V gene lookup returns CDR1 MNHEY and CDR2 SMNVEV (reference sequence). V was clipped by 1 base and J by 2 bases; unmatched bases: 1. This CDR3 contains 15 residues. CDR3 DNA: TGTGCCAGCAGTTTATGGGGACTAAACACCGGGGAGCTGTTTTTT. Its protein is CASSLWGLNTGELFF.

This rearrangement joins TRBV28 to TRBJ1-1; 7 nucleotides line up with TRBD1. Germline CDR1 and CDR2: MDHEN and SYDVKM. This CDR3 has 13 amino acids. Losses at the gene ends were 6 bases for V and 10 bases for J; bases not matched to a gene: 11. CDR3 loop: CASSPDRTLGAFF. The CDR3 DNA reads TGTGCCAGCAGCCCGGACAGGACTTTGGGAGCTTTCTTT. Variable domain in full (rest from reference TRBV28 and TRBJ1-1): DVKVTQSSRYLVKRTGEKVFLECVQDMDHENMFWYRQDPGLGLRLIYFSYDVKMKEKGDIPEGYSVSREKKERFSLILESASTNQTSMYLCASSPDRTLGAFFGQGTRLTVV.

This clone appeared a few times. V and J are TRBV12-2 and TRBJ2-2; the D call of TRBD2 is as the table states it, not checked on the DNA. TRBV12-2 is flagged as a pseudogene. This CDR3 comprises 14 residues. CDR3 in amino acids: CASRLGGHTGELFF. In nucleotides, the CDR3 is TGTGCAAGTCGCTTGGGGGGGCACACCGGGGAGCTGTTTTTT.

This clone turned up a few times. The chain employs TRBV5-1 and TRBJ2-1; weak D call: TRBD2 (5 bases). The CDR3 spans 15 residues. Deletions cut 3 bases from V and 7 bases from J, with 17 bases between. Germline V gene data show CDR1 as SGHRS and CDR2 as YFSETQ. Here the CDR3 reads CASSWGAAPSNEQFF. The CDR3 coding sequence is TGCGCCAGCAGCTGGGGAGCGGCCCCTTCGAATGAGCAGTTCTTC.

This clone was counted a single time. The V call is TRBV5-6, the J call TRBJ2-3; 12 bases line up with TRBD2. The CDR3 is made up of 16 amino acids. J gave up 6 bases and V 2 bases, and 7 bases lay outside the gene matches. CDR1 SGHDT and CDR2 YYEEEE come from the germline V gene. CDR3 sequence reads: CASSFQASGRVDTQYF. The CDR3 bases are TGTGCCAGCAGCTTTCAAGCTAGCGGGAGGGTGGATACGCAGTATTTT.

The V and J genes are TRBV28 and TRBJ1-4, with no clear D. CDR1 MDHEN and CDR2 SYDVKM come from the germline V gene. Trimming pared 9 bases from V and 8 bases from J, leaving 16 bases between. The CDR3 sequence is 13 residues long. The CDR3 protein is CASRSPGYEKLFF. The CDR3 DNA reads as TGTGCCAGTCGTTCCCCAGGATACGAAAAACTGTTTTTT.

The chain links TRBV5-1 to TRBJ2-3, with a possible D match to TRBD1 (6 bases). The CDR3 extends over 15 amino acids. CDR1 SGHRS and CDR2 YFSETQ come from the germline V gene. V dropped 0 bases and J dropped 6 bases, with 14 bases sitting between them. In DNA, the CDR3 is TGCGCCAGCAGCTTGGAGGGGGACCTACAGGATACGCAGTATTTT. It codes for CASSLEGDLQDTQYF.

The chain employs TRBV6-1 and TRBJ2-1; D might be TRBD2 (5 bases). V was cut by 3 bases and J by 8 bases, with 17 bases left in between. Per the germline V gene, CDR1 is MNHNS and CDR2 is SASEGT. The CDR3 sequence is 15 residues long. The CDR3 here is CASSDSGLPPHEQFF. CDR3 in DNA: TGTGCCAGCAGTGATTCAGGACTCCCCCCCCATGAGCAGTTCTTC.

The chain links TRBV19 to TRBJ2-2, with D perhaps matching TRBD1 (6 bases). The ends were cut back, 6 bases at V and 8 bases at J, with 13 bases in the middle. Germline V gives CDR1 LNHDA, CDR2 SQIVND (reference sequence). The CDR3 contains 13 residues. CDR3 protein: CASRWGPGGELFF. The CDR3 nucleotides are TGTGCCAGTAGGTGGGGGCCGGGAGGGGAGCTGTTTTTT.